A selection of T cell receptor beta chains follows, all from one sample in a study of immune cell composition in non-small cell lung cancer. Profiling relied on immunoSEQ multiplex PCR, and the TCRdb table lists in-frame clones only, not all of them. Here the sample spans 3,000 to 4,000 clones, 74% being singletons. The material sequenced was lung tumor tissue. The receptors shown here come from a human donor with non-small cell lung cancer. Both conserved end residues are part of each CDR3. Fields, in order: J gene, clone size, V gene, D gene, CDR3 protein, CDR3 DNA. A D gene is named only where the DNA matches it firmly. Rows may omit the clone size; those that give it use once, few, many or a size class.

>TRBJ2-1|once|TRBV6-5|TRBD2
CASSYSGSGNEQFF
TGTGCCAGCAGTTATAGCGGGAGCGGCAATGAGCAGTTCTTC
>TRBJ2-3|-|TRBV28|-
CASTLRGDTQYF
TGTGCCAGCACTCTAAGGGGGGATACGCAGTATTTT
>TRBJ1-4|-|TRBV21-1|-
CASRCTGTGPF
TGTGCCAGCAGATGTACCGGGACAGGGCCATTT
>TRBJ1-1|-|TRBV28|TRBD1
CASSPWDSLRWGTEAFF
TGTGCCAGCAGTCCCTGGGACAGCCTTCGATGGGGCACTGAAGCTTTCTTT
>TRBJ1-6|once|TRBV7-9|-
CASSLRGSPLHF
TGTGCCAGCAGCTTAAGGGGATCACCCCTCCACTTT
>TRBJ1-1|-|TRBV18|-
CASSPGRVTLKTEAFF
TGTGCCAGCTCACCAGGGAGGGTCACCCTCAAAACTGAAGCTTTCTTT
>TRBJ2-1|-|TRBV7-2|-
CASGWTRDNEQFF
TGTGCCAGCGGCTGGACAAGGGACAATGAGCAGTTCTTC
>TRBJ2-1|-|TRBV7-2|-
CASSLAGARGNEQFF
TGTGCCAGCAGCTTAGCGGGAGCGCGGGGCAATGAGCAGTTCTTC
>TRBJ2-2|few|TRBV5-4|TRBD2
CASSSGLAGAGELFF
TGTGCCAGCAGCTCGGGACTAGCGGGAGCCGGGGAGCTGTTTTTT
>TRBJ1-5|few|TRBV5-8|TRBD1
CASSLGQGDQPQHF
TGTGCCAGCAGCTTGGGACAGGGTGATCAGCCCCAGCATTTT
>TRBJ1-2|-|TRBV6-4|-
CASSTRRVGGYTF
TGTGCCAGCAGTACTAGACGGGTAGGTGGCTACACCTTC
>TRBJ1-1|-|TRBV28|-
CASSLNLRGTEAFF
TGTGCCAGCAGTTTAAATCTCCGGGGCACTGAAGCTTTCTTT
>TRBJ2-1|-|TRBV19|TRBD2
CASSIMTSGYNEQFF
TGTGCCAGTAGTATTATGACTAGCGGGTACAATGAGCAGTTCTTC
>TRBJ2-2|-|TRBV9|TRBD1
CASSPLQRLGTGIGTGELFF
TGTGCCAGCAGCCCTTTACAGAGACTAGGGACAGGGATTGGCACCGGGGAGCTGTTTTTT
>TRBJ2-2|-|TRBV2|-
CASSGIGGNTGELFF
TGTGCCAGCAGTGGTATCGGGGGGAACACCGGGGAGCTGTTTTTT
>TRBJ2-7|few|TRBV28|TRBD1
CASGTAGQGENEQYF
TGTGCCAGCGGCACCGCGGGACAGGGGGAAAACGAGCAGTACTTC
>TRBJ2-2|-|TRBV9|TRBD2
CASSLKGLAGGPNTGELFF
TGTGCCAGCAGTCTGAAGGGACTAGCGGGAGGACCCAACACCGGGGAGCTGTTTTTT
>TRBJ1-1|-|TRBV29-1|TRBD1
CSAGQANTEAFF
TGCAGCGCCGGACAGGCGAACACTGAAGCTTTCTTT
>TRBJ2-2|-|TRBV7-8|TRBD1
CASSLVPGTGVTGELFF
TGTGCCAGCAGCTTAGTCCCCGGGACAGGGGTCACCGGGGAGCTGTTTTTT
>TRBJ2-3|-|TRBV7-9|TRBD1
CASSHGPGQSTPGNQYF
TGTGCCAGCAGCCATGGACCGGGACAGAGTACTCCAGGGAATCAGTATTTT
>TRBJ2-2|-|TRBV28|TRBD2
CASITGGTGELFF
TGTGCCAGCATAACGGGGGGCACCGGGGAGCTGTTTTTT
>TRBJ2-7|-|TRBV13|TRBD2
CASSPGLAGLRAEQYF
TGTGCCAGCAGCCCGGGACTAGCGGGATTAAGAGCCGAGCAGTACTTC
>TRBJ2-7|few|TRBV28|-
CASASPGTPTSYEQYF
TGTGCCAGCGCATCGCCAGGGACACCAACATCCTACGAGCAGTACTTC
>TRBJ2-1|-|TRBV2|TRBD2
CASSETGGSYNEQFF
TGTGCCAGCAGTGAAACGGGAGGGTCCTACAATGAGCAGTTCTTC
>TRBJ1-2|-|TRBV19|-
CASSTGSGPRGYGYTF
TGTGCCAGTAGTACCGGGTCGGGCCCACGGGGCTATGGCTACACCTTC
>TRBJ2-5|-|TRBV18|-
CASSRDKKETQYF
TGTGCCAGCTCTAGGGACAAAAAAGAGACCCAGTACTTC
>TRBJ1-1|-|TRBV28|-
CASSRGTEAFF
TGTGCCAGCAGTAGAGGCACTGAAGCTTTCTTT
>TRBJ2-2|once|TRBV11-1|-
CASSPVWSGELFF
TGTGCCAGCAGCCCGGTCTGGTCCGGGGAGCTGTTTTTT
>TRBJ2-2|-|TRBV6-5|-
CASRVGSNTGELFF
TGTGCCAGCAGAGTTGGCTCGAACACCGGGGAGCTGTTTTTT
>TRBJ1-1|-|TRBV19|-
CASSIDLRGTEAFF
TGTGCCAGTAGTATAGATCTTAGGGGCACTGAAGCTTTCTTT
>TRBJ1-2|-|TRBV28|TRBD1
CASSPGQAGDYGYTF
TGTGCCAGCAGTCCCGGACAGGCCGGGGACTATGGCTACACCTTC
>TRBJ2-2|-|TRBV5-4|TRBD2
CASSLDGRALGELLF
TGTGCCAGCAGCTTGGACGGGAGGGCCCTCGGGGAGCTGCTTTTT
>TRBJ2-2|-|TRBV10-1|TRBD2
CASSTGTSNAGELFF
TGCGCCAGCAGTACCGGGACTAGTAACGCCGGGGAGCTGTTTTTT
>TRBJ2-1|-|TRBV18|TRBD1
CASSTGVEAYNEQFF
TGTGCCAGCTCAACAGGGGTAGAGGCATACAATGAGCAGTTCTTC
>TRBJ1-2|once|TRBV28|-
CASTGRSVRYTF
TGTGCCAGCACCGGGAGGTCTGTACGCTACACCTTC
>TRBJ2-7|-|TRBV19|-
CASSLQLATPPYEQYF
TGTGCCAGTAGCCTTCAGTTGGCGACTCCCCCCTACGAGCAGTACTTC
>TRBJ2-4|-|TRBV5-1|-
CASSSGLNIQYF
TGCGCCAGCAGTAGCGGACTAAACATTCAGTACTTC
>TRBJ2-5|-|TRBV11-3|TRBD2
CASSQRGLGVETQYF
TGTGCCAGCAGCCAGAGGGGACTAGGGGTTGAGACCCAGTACTTC
>TRBJ1-4|-|TRBV6-1|-
CASSEARGGVEKLFF
TGTGCCAGCAGTGAAGCGAGGGGGGGGGTTGAAAAACTGTTTTTT
>TRBJ1-1|-|TRBV19|TRBD1
CASSNRGMNTEAFF
TGTGCCAGTAGCAACAGGGGGATGAACACTGAAGCTTTCTTT
>TRBJ1-5|-|TRBV7-9|-
CASSDRSQHF
TGTGCCAGCAGCGACAGGAGCCAGCATTTT
>TRBJ2-2|-|TRBV6-6|-
CASRVGSNTGELFF
TGTGCCAGCAGAGTTGGCTCGAACACCGGGGAGCTGTTTTTT
>TRBJ2-5|-|TRBV7-2|TRBD2
CASSVGLAGGQETQYF
TGTGCCAGCAGCGTAGGACTAGCGGGAGGGCAAGAGACCCAGTACTTC
>TRBJ2-7|-|TRBV6-6|-
CASSYEPVASEEQYF
TGTGCCAGCAGTTACGAACCGGTGGCCTCGGAGGAGCAGTACTTC
>TRBJ1-1|once|TRBV5-1|TRBD1
CASSQTGPEAFF
TGCGCCAGCAGCCAGACAGGGCCCGAAGCTTTCTTT
>TRBJ2-1|-|TRBV10-1|-
CASSEFLRGYNEQFF
TGCGCCAGCAGTGAGTTTTTGCGGGGCTACAATGAGCAGTTCTTC
>TRBJ1-2|large|TRBV19|-
CASRPPGRGESGYTF
TGTGCCAGTAGGCCTCCCGGCAGGGGTGAGAGTGGCTACACCTTC
>TRBJ1-5|-|TRBV5-8|-
CASSLELMGATSQHF
TGTGCCAGCAGCTTGGAGCTTATGGGAGCCACTTCCCAGCATTTT
>TRBJ1-3|-|TRBV7-2|-
CASSLTGELSGNTIYF
TGTGCCAGCAGTTTAACCGGGGAACTCTCTGGAAACACCATATATTTT
>TRBJ2-5|few|TRBV12-5|-
CASGLATGLQETQYF
TGTGCTAGTGGTTTGGCTACAGGGCTTCAAGAGACCCAGTACTTC
>TRBJ2-1|-|TRBV7-9|-
CASSLVLENEQFF
TGTGCCAGCAGCTTAGTCCTAGAGAATGAGCAGTTCTTC
>TRBJ2-3|-|TRBV13|TRBD1
CASSLVNRGKDTQYF
TGTGCCAGCAGCTTAGTGAACAGGGGAAAAGATACGCAGTATTTT
>TRBJ2-7|once|TRBV2|TRBD1
CASSAGTGYEQYF
TGTGCCAGCAGTGCCGGGACAGGCTACGAGCAGTACTTC